The rows below give T cell receptor beta chains drawn from one sample of a study of blood T cell repertoires in COVID-19. Profiling relied on immunoSEQ multiplex PCR, and the TCRdb table lists in-frame clones only, not all of them. Of fewer than 250,000 clones listed, more than 75% were seen once; the top ten hold under 14%. Specimen: peripheral blood. The receptors come from a middle-aged man with COVID-19, enrolled during active disease. Both conserved end residues are part of each CDR3. Each record gives: V gene, clone size, D gene, J gene, CDR3 length, CDR3 protein, CDR3 DNA. D genes are given only for firm matches. Size is stated for part of the rows, as once, few or many counts, or as a class when the clone is expanded.

V gene: TRBV28; clone size: few; D gene: .; J gene: TRBJ1-5; CDR3 length: 14; CDR3 protein: CASSFWESNQPQHF; CDR3 DNA: TGTGCCAGCAGTTTCTGGGAGAGCAATCAGCCCCAGCATTTT
V gene: TRBV3-1/TRBV3-2; clone size: many; D gene: .; J gene: TRBJ1-3; CDR3 length: 16; CDR3 protein: CASSESQGFSGNTIYF; CDR3 DNA: TGTGCCAGCAGCGAGTCACAGGGCTTCTCTGGAAACACCATATATTTT
V gene: TRBV3-1/TRBV3-2; clone size: .; D gene: TRBD1; J gene: TRBJ1-1; CDR3 length: 14; CDR3 protein: CASSHRGQNTEAFF; CDR3 DNA: TGTGCCAGCAGCCACAGGGGGCAAAACACTGAAGCTTTCTTT
V gene: TRBV13; clone size: .; D gene: .; J gene: TRBJ1-6; CDR3 length: 19; CDR3 protein: CASSPVAAGGSSYNSPLHF; CDR3 DNA: TGTGCCAGCAGCCCTGTAGCTGCTGGCGGGAGCTCCTATAATTCACCCCTCCACTTT
V gene: TRBV7-9; clone size: .; D gene: .; J gene: TRBJ2-1; CDR3 length: 15; CDR3 protein: CASSLSLGAGDEQFF; CDR3 DNA: TGTGCCAGCAGCTTATCCCTGGGGGCGGGTGATGAGCAGTTCTTC
V gene: TRBV27; clone size: few; D gene: .; J gene: TRBJ1-2; CDR3 length: 13; CDR3 protein: CASRRAPTYGYTF; CDR3 DNA: TGTGCCAGCAGGAGGGCGCCAACCTATGGCTACACCTTC
V gene: TRBV19; clone size: .; D gene: TRBD1; J gene: TRBJ2-1; CDR3 length: 14; CDR3 protein: CASSIPGTGNEQFF; CDR3 DNA: TGTGCCAGTAGTATACCCGGGACAGGGAATGAGCAGTTCTTC
V gene: TRBV14; clone size: .; D gene: .; J gene: TRBJ2-7; CDR3 length: 18; CDR3 protein: CASSQDTQGRPSSYEQYF; CDR3 DNA: TGTGCCAGCAGCCAAGATACTCAGGGCCGGCCGAGCTCCTACGAGCAGTACTTC
V gene: TRBV5-1; clone size: .; D gene: .; J gene: TRBJ2-7; CDR3 length: 16; CDR3 protein: CASSLALGARGYEQYF; CDR3 DNA: TGCGCCAGCAGCTTGGCGTTAGGAGCTCGAGGATACGAGCAGTACTTC
V gene: TRBV7-9; clone size: .; D gene: .; J gene: TRBJ2-1; CDR3 length: 13; CDR3 protein: CASSLGVSGEQFF; CDR3 DNA: TGTGCCAGCAGCTTAGGGGTTAGCGGAGAGCAGTTCTTC
V gene: TRBV2; clone size: .; D gene: TRBD1; J gene: TRBJ2-1; CDR3 length: 14; CDR3 protein: CASPQGAYYNEQFF; CDR3 DNA: TGTGCCAGCCCACAGGGGGCCTACTACAATGAGCAGTTCTTC
V gene: TRBV27; clone size: .; D gene: TRBD1; J gene: TRBJ2-2; CDR3 length: 14; CDR3 protein: CASRHGQGGGELFF; CDR3 DNA: TGTGCCAGCAGGCACGGACAGGGCGGCGGGGAGCTGTTTTTT
V gene: TRBV5-6; clone size: .; D gene: TRBD2; J gene: TRBJ2-7; CDR3 length: 14; CDR3 protein: CASSLVLAGEVQYF; CDR3 DNA: TGTGCCAGCAGCTTGGTGCTAGCGGGAGAGGTGCAGTACTTC
V gene: TRBV7-2; clone size: .; D gene: .; J gene: TRBJ2-1; CDR3 length: 14; CDR3 protein: CASSLFGGHNEQFF; CDR3 DNA: TGTGCCAGCAGCTTATTTGGCGGTCACAATGAGCAGTTCTTC
V gene: TRBV28; clone size: .; D gene: .; J gene: TRBJ2-7; CDR3 length: 12; CDR3 protein: CASSWGAYEQYF; CDR3 DNA: TGTGCCAGCAGTTGGGGGGCCTACGAGCAGTACTTC
V gene: TRBV30; clone size: once; D gene: TRBD1; J gene: TRBJ2-5; CDR3 length: 13; CDR3 protein: CAWSYQGEETQYF; CDR3 DNA: TGTGCCTGGAGTTATCAGGGGGAAGAGACCCAGTACTTC
V gene: TRBV6-2/TRBV6-3; clone size: .; D gene: TRBD1; J gene: TRBJ1-1; CDR3 length: 13; CDR3 protein: CASSIGQGTEAFF; CDR3 DNA: TGTGCCAGCAGTATAGGACAGGGGACTGAAGCTTTCTTT
V gene: TRBV6-5; clone size: .; D gene: TRBD1; J gene: TRBJ1-4; CDR3 length: 15; CDR3 protein: CAAKTAGGSNEKLFF; CDR3 DNA: TGTGCAGCGAAGACGGCAGGGGGGTCTAATGAAAAACTGTTTTTT
V gene: TRBV5-1; clone size: .; D gene: .; J gene: TRBJ2-7; CDR3 length: 12; CDR3 protein: CASSPGRGEQYF; CDR3 DNA: TGCGCCAGCAGCCCTGGACGGGGCGAGCAGTACTTC
V gene: TRBV5-1; clone size: .; D gene: .; J gene: TRBJ1-1; CDR3 length: 14; CDR3 protein: CASSSGVPRAEAFF; CDR3 DNA: TGCGCCAGCAGCTCTGGTGTGCCGAGGGCTGAAGCTTTCTTT
V gene: TRBV18; clone size: .; D gene: .; J gene: TRBJ1-6; CDR3 length: 15; CDR3 protein: CASSPPGIQGSPLHF; CDR3 DNA: TGTGCCAGCTCACCACCGGGAATTCAGGGTTCACCCCTCCACTTT
V gene: TRBV10-3; clone size: .; D gene: TRBD2; J gene: TRBJ2-7; CDR3 length: 14; CDR3 protein: CATGLASGSYEQYF; CDR3 DNA: TGTGCCACCGGGCTGGCTAGCGGCTCCTACGAGCAGTACTTC
V gene: TRBV4-3; clone size: .; D gene: .; J gene: TRBJ2-5; CDR3 length: 14; CDR3 protein: CASSQGTGLETQYF; CDR3 DNA: TGCGCCAGCAGCCAGGGAACAGGGTTGGAGACCCAGTACTTC
V gene: TRBV6-2/TRBV6-3; clone size: .; D gene: TRBD1; J gene: TRBJ1-1; CDR3 length: 17; CDR3 protein: CASSDPKGGQGGSEAFF; CDR3 DNA: TGTGCCAGCAGTGACCCAAAGGGGGGACAGGGTGGGTCTGAAGCTTTCTTT
V gene: TRBV5-4; clone size: .; D gene: .; J gene: TRBJ1-1; CDR3 length: 17; CDR3 protein: CAAKSKESRPVNTEAFF; CDR3 DNA: TGTGCCGCCAAAAGCAAGGAGAGCAGACCGGTGAACACTGAAGCTTTCTTT
V gene: TRBV14; clone size: .; D gene: TRBD2; J gene: TRBJ2-3; CDR3 length: 15; CDR3 protein: CASSDRGGYRDTQYF; CDR3 DNA: TGTGCCAGCAGCGATCGGGGGGGTTATAGAGATACGCAGTATTTT
V gene: TRBV2; clone size: .; D gene: .; J gene: TRBJ1-2; CDR3 length: 13; CDR3 protein: CASSQGGGPDYTF; CDR3 DNA: TGTGCCAGCAGCCAAGGGGGTGGGCCAGACTACACCTTC
V gene: TRBV18; clone size: .; D gene: .; J gene: TRBJ2-5; CDR3 length: 13; CDR3 protein: CASSPRTQETQYF; CDR3 DNA: TGTGCCAGCTCACCTCGGACTCAAGAGACCCAGTACTTC
V gene: TRBV5-1; clone size: .; D gene: TRBD1; J gene: TRBJ1-5; CDR3 length: 15; CDR3 protein: CASSTSGGSDQPQHF; CDR3 DNA: TGCGCCAGCAGCACCTCAGGGGGGTCGGATCAGCCCCAGCATTTT
V gene: TRBV6-5; clone size: .; D gene: .; J gene: TRBJ2-7; CDR3 length: 15; CDR3 protein: CASSYSGGAQYEQYF; CDR3 DNA: TGTGCCAGCAGTTACTCTGGGGGGGCCCAGTACGAGCAGTACTTC
V gene: TRBV24-1; clone size: .; D gene: .; J gene: TRBJ1-5; CDR3 length: 16; CDR3 protein: CATSNRGQSSNQPQHF; CDR3 DNA: TGTGCCACCAGTAACCGAGGACAGTCTAGCAATCAGCCCCAGCATTTT
V gene: TRBV7-9; clone size: .; D gene: .; J gene: TRBJ2-1; CDR3 length: 14; CDR3 protein: CASSIPTDLNEQFF; CDR3 DNA: TGTGCCAGCAGCATCCCGACAGACCTCAATGAGCAGTTCTTC